These 15 T cell receptor beta chains share one sample of origin, sequenced in a study of blood T cell repertoires in COVID-19. The protocol was immunoSEQ multiplex PCR, while the TCRdb copy is restricted to in-frame clones and leaves out a portion. The sample contains 99,000 or so clones, 75% to 90% of which appear only once. Sequences were obtained from peripheral blood. These TCRs come from a man aged 45-65 years with acute or convalescent COVID-19.

The chain is built from TRBV7-9 and TRBJ2-1; 10 bases match TRBD2. CDR3 length: 15 residues. The ends lost 3 bases at V and 3 bases at J; junction bases unmatched: 2. Germline assignment: CDR1 SEHNR and CDR2 FQNEAQ (reference sequence). In nucleotides, the CDR3 is TGTGCCAGCAGCTTCAGACTAGCGGGCTACAATGAGCAGTTCTTC. It specifies CASSFRLAGYNEQFF.

The chain joins TRBV6-5 to TRBJ1-1; TRBD1 might be the D (5 bases). In germline, CDR1 is MNHEY, CDR2 SVGAGI. Trimming left V 5 bases short and J 2 bases short, with 15 bases between. CDR3 length equals 15 residues. The CDR3, as DNA: TGTGCCAGCAGTCAACGTAATACAGGTAACACTGAAGCTTTCTTT. It translates to CASSQRNTGNTEAFF.

The chain has TRBV28 and TRBJ2-7, with TRBD2 matching 12 bases. Germline-derived CDR1 and CDR2 are MDHEN and SYDVKM. The ends lost 5 bases at V and 5 bases at J; junction bases unmatched: 7. There are 15 residues in the CDR3. CDR3 sequence reads: CASSPRLAGANEQYF. The CDR3 coding sequence is TGTGCCAGCAGTCCACGACTAGCGGGAGCTAACGAGCAGTACTTC.

The J gene is TRBJ2-5, the V gene TRBV5-1, with a possible D match to TRBD1 (5 bases). The V and J ends lost 4 bases and 0 bases respectively, with 7 bases between them. This CDR3 contains 13 residues. Germline-derived CDR1 and CDR2 are SGHRS and YFSETQ. The CDR3: CASSPDNQETQYF. As DNA, the CDR3 is TGCGCCAGCAGCCCGGACAACCAAGAGACCCAGTACTTC.

This clone was seen a single time. The chain combines TRBV6-2 or TRBV6-3 with TRBJ1-2, with D maybe TRBD1 (5 bases). Germline V lookup: CDR1 MNHEY, CDR2 SVGEGT. The germline V and J ends were trimmed by 4 bases and 2 bases, with 8 bases remaining between them. This CDR3 contains 13 residues. CDR3 loop: CASSSTVNYGYTF. CDR3 DNA sequence: TGTGCCAGCAGTTCGACAGTGAACTATGGCTACACCTTC.

The chain uses TRBV2 and TRBJ2-7; the D gene is possibly TRBD2 (5 bases). With 4 bases removed from V and 1 base from J, the gap between germline ends came to 14 bases. This CDR3 is 15 amino acids long. Germline-derived CDR1 and CDR2 are SNHLY and FYNNEI. Here the CDR3 DNA reads TGTGCCAGCAGTGTGTGGACGGGATTTTCCTACGAGCAGTACTTC. This codes for CASSVWTGFSYEQYF.

This chain joins TRBV10-1 and TRBJ2-7, with 8 bases fitting TRBD1. This CDR3 is 15 amino acids long. CDR1 WNHNN and CDR2 SYGVQD come from the germline V gene (reference sequence). V shed 5 bases and J 4 bases; nucleotides not matched to a gene: 10. CDR3 amino acids: CASSSFGQGGYEQYF. CDR3 in DNA: TGCGCCAGCAGTTCATTCGGACAGGGTGGGTACGAGCAGTACTTC.

A few counts support this clone. The rearrangement joins TRBV6-5 to TRBJ1-1; possible D gene TRBD1, 5 bases. Germline V gene lookup returns CDR1 MNHEY and CDR2 SVGAGI. Trimming removed 7 bases from V and 2 bases from J, with 14 bases in between. This CDR3 is 14 amino acids long. CDR3 protein: CASTATASNTEAFF. CDR3 nucleotides: TGTGCCAGCACCGCGACAGCATCCAACACTGAAGCTTTCTTT.

The V call is TRBV15, the J call TRBJ2-7; 8 positions agree with TRBD2. Germline V gene data show CDR1 as LNHNV and CDR2 as YYDKDF (reference sequence). The CDR3 consists of 15 residues. V trimming: 5 bases; J trimming: 6 bases; junction bases outside the gene matches: 12. The CDR3 spells CATSGEASGPREQYF. The CDR3 nucleotides are TGTGCCACCAGCGGGGAGGCTAGCGGGCCGCGCGAGCAGTACTTC. The entire variable domain, with the rest obtained from reference TRBV15 and TRBJ2-7, is as follows: DAMVIQNPRYQVTQFGKPVTLSCSQTLNHNVMYWYQQKSSQAPKLLFHYYDKDFNNEADTPDNFQSRRPNTSFCFLDIRSPGLGDTAMYLCATSGEASGPREQYFGPGTRLTVT.

V and J are TRBV18 and TRBJ2-2, with 10 bases aligning to TRBD1. Germline-derived CDR1 and CDR2 are KGHSH and LQKENI. The J segment lost 2 bases and the V segment lost 1 base, leaving 13 bases of the junction unmatched. CDR3 length: 20 amino acids. The CDR3 coding sequence is TGTGCCAGCTCACCACTGAACCTTCCGGGACAGGGGCAAAACACCGGGGAGCTGTTTTTT. This encodes CASSPLNLPGQGQNTGELFF.

The rearrangement uses TRBV19 and TRBJ1-5; D remains ambiguous. The V gene's germline CDR1 is LNHDA and CDR2 SQIVND (reference sequence). This CDR3 is built from 12 residues. V gave up 8 bases and J gave up 0 bases, with 5 bases separating them. The CDR3 sequence: CASRYSNQPQHF. DNA for the CDR3: TGTGCCAGTCGTTATAGCAATCAGCCCCAGCATTTT.

The chain's CDR3 is CASSEGLAGGPVYEQYF. Written as DNA, the CDR3 is TGTGCCAGCAGCGAGGGACTAGCGGGAGGGCCCGTCTACGAGCAGTACTTC. The chain employs TRBV3-1 (or the pseudogene TRBV3-2) and TRBJ2-7; 16 nucleotides line up with TRBD2. CDR1 is LGHDT, CDR2 YNNKEL, per germline (reference sequence). V was clipped by 5 bases and J by 3 bases; unmatched bases: 7. The CDR3 extends over 17 amino acids.

This rearrangement joins TRBV4-1 to TRBJ2-2; 8 bases are shared with TRBD2. The ends lost 1 base at V and 7 bases at J; junction bases unmatched: 8. In germline, CDR1 is MGHRA, CDR2 YSYEKL. The CDR3 loop spans 16 amino acids. This CDR3 reads CASSQGGREGHGELFF. In DNA, the CDR3 is TGCGCCAGCAGCCAAGGGGGTCGGGAGGGTCACGGGGAGCTGTTTTTT.

A note on this clone: Sequence at one end of the junction differs from germline and may be a read error. This rearrangement joins TRBV5-6 to TRBJ1-3, with 7 bases lining up with TRBD1. The CDR3 loop spans 14 amino acids. Looked up from germline, CDR1 is SGHDT and CDR2 is YYEEEE. The CDR3 spells CASSFSAETGFNHF. CDR3 DNA sequence: TGTGCCAGCAGCTTCTCAGCAGAGACAGGGTTTAATCATTTT.

The CDR3 region is CAIRGAGDLSGANVLTF. The CDR3, as DNA: TGTGCCATCAGGGGGGCAGGGGATCTCTCTGGGGCCAACGTCCTGACTTTC. V is TRBV10-3 and J is TRBJ2-6, with D perhaps matching TRBD1 (6 bases). The V and J ends lost 6 bases and 0 bases respectively, with 15 bases between them. CDR3 length equals 17 residues. Germline V lookup: CDR1 ENHRY, CDR2 SYGVKD.